These 15 T cell receptor beta chains were sequenced from one sample in a study of long-term antiretroviral therapy in people with HIV (dated by TCRdb to the early 2020s). The immunoSEQ hsTCRB v3.0 assay was used at survey level resolution for TRB variable region sequencing. What TCRdb holds here is the immuneACCESS table cut down to in-frame rearrangements. Part of the clones is not present; checked against another copy, under half of the missing clones reflect an unresolved V gene, and the others are unexplained. In all, the sample holds about 16,000 clones, and about 86% of those were seen once. Around 15% of the sample is in the top ten clones. Sequencing was performed on unsorted PBMCs, taken 2.3 to 2.4 years before starting antiretroviral therapy. The receptor source for this set is a woman in her 30s with HIV.

CDR3 residues: CASSPRSTLSGNTIYF. DNA of the CDR3: TGTGCCAGCTCACCCCGCAGCACTCTCTCTGGAAACACCATATATTTT. The chain is built from TRBV18 and TRBJ1-3; D uncertain. The CDR3 length is 16 residues. V gave up 3 bases and J gave up 0 bases, with 12 bases separating them. Germline CDR1 reads KGHSH; CDR2 reads LQKENI.

The V gene is TRBV10-2, the J gene TRBJ2-1; the match to TRBD2 covers 7 bases. With 0 bases clipped from V and 2 bases from J, the junction kept 10 bases outside the gene matches. CDR1 and CDR2 (germline): WSHSY, SAAADI. CDR3 length equals 18 residues. The CDR3 loop is CASSESMPLAEAYNEQFF. The CDR3 coding sequence is TGCGCCAGCAGTGAGTCGATGCCCCTAGCGGAGGCCTACAATGAGCAGTTCTTC.

This clone occurred once. The chain joins TRBV4-1 to TRBJ2-3, with D tentatively TRBD1 (6 bases). This CDR3 is 15 amino acids long. V lost 1 base and J lost 2, with 10 bases in between. Germline assignment: CDR1 MGHRA and CDR2 YSYEKL. CDR3: CASSQGGQYTDTQYF. CDR3 in DNA: TGCGCCAGCAGCCAAGGCGGACAGTACACAGATACGCAGTATTTT.

The rearrangement joins TRBV28 to TRBJ1-1, with TRBD1 as a possible D gene (6 bases). This CDR3 contains 12 residues. Germline V gene lookup returns CDR1 MDHEN and CDR2 SYDVKM. Trimming took 6 bases from V and 4 from J, leaving 9 bases between them. This CDR3 reads CASSRGGTEAFF. As DNA, the CDR3 is TGTGCCAGCAGCAGGGGAGGCACTGAAGCTTTCTTT.

This rearrangement joins TRBV5-5 to TRBJ2-3; unclear D gene. The CDR3 is made up of 12 amino acids. Between the trimmed V and J ends, which lost 0 bases and 3 bases, there was a span of 2 bases. Germline CDR1 and CDR2: SGHKS and YYEKEE (reference sequence). This CDR3 is CASSLETDTQYF. CDR3 DNA: TGTGCCAGCAGCTTGGAAACAGATACGCAGTATTTT. Combining the CDR3 with reference TRBV5-5 and TRBJ2-3 gives the whole variable domain DAGVTQSPTHLIKTRGQQVTLRCSPISGHKSVSWYQQVLGQGPQFIFQYYEKEERGRGNFPDRFSARQFPNYSSELNVNALLLGDSALYLCASSLETDTQYFGPGTRLTVL.

V gene TRBV25-1 combines with J gene TRBJ2-7; no reliable D call. Looked up from germline, CDR1 is MGHDK and CDR2 is SYGVNS. CDR3 length: 11 amino acids. Trimming cost V 5 bases and J 13 bases, with 15 bases left between them. CDR3 nucleotide sequence: TGTGCCAGCAGTACCCCGGCCCTTTTCTACTTC. Its protein is CASSTPALFYF.

The chain couples TRBV19 to TRBJ2-3; TRBD2 is a possible D gene (5 bases). The germline V gene has CDR1 LNHDA and CDR2 SQIVND (reference sequence). CDR3 length equals 14 residues. Trimming stripped 4 bases from V and 2 bases from J, with 10 bases between. DNA of the CDR3: TGTGCCAGTAGTAGCGGGTCCTACACAGATACGCAGTATTTT. This codes for CASSSGSYTDTQYF.

The chain is built from TRBV30 and TRBJ2-3; D is undetermined. The V end was cut by 1 base, the J end by 5 bases, with 10 bases between. This CDR3 is 13 amino acids long. Germline V CDR1 and CDR2: GTSNPN, SVGIG (reference sequence). CDR3 DNA sequence: TGTGCCTGGAGTGCTGGGTTTTTAGATACGCAGTATTTT. The encoded protein is CAWSAGFLDTQYF.

A single count supports this clone. The gene calls are TRBV7-2 and TRBJ1-1; D is perhaps TRBD1 (6 bases). This CDR3 contains 15 residues. Germline CDR1 reads SGHTA; CDR2 reads FQGNSA. Trimming shortened V by 5 bases and J by 8 bases, and 21 bases separated the two germline ends. In nucleotides, the CDR3 is TGTGCCAGCAGCCCAAGTAGGGGGGGAATCGGCGAAGCTTTCTTT. This sequence encodes CASSPSRGGIGEAFF.

The chain is built from TRBV7-2 and TRBJ2-2, with 13 positions matching TRBD2. V trimming: 6 bases; J trimming: 1 base; junction bases outside the gene matches: 2. This CDR3 is 16 amino acids long. CDR1 is SGHTA and CDR2 is FQGNSA in the germline V gene. CDR3 nucleotides: TGTGCCAGCAGAAGGACTAGCGGGGGGAACACCGGGGAGCTGTTTTTT. Translated, it gives CASRRTSGGNTGELFF.

V and J are TRBV6-6 and TRBJ1-6, with 9 bases lining up with TRBD1. CDR1 is MNHNY and CDR2 is SVGAGI in the germline V gene (reference sequence). There are 14 residues in the CDR3. V trimming: 0 bases; J trimming: 14 bases; junction bases outside the gene matches: 5. This CDR3 reads CASSYSGQGLSLHF. The DNA for the CDR3 is TGTGCCAGCAGTTACTCGGGACAGGGATTGTCCCTCCACTTT.

The CDR3 here is CASSLFLSRDRFTEAFF. CDR3 in DNA: TGTGCCAGCAGCTTATTTCTCTCCCGAGACAGATTCACTGAAGCTTTCTTT. The chain carries TRBV11-2 and TRBJ1-1; possible D gene TRBD1, 5 bases. Germline V gene sequence: CDR1 SGHAT, CDR2 FQNNGV. The V and J ends lost 2 bases and 4 bases respectively, with 20 bases between them. The length of the CDR3 is 17 residues.

DNA of the CDR3: TGTGCCAGCAGCTTTGCGTCAGGGGAATATGGCTACACCTTC. The encoded protein is CASSFASGEYGYTF. The rearrangement uses TRBV5-5 and TRBJ1-2, with D maybe TRBD1 (6 bases). V lost 2 bases and J 5 bases, leaving 13 bases between the germline ends. The CDR3 extends over 14 amino acids. Looked up from germline, CDR1 is SGHKS and CDR2 is YYEKEE (reference sequence).

V usage is TRBV27 and J usage is TRBJ1-5, with D unclear. The CDR3 length is 15 residues. V was shortened by 5 bases and J by 2 bases, with 13 bases between the two germline ends. The V gene's germline CDR1 is MNHEY and CDR2 SMNVEV (reference sequence). The CDR3 sequence: CASSPRGLGNQPQHF. In DNA form, the CDR3 reads TGTGCCAGCAGTCCGCGAGGGCTCGGCAATCAGCCCCAGCATTTT.

The V and J genes are TRBV7-2 and TRBJ2-3; perhaps TRBD1 as D (5 bases). The ends were cut back, 5 bases at V and 8 bases at J, with 20 bases in the middle. CDR3 size: 15 residues. Germline V CDR1 and CDR2: SGHTA, FQGNSA. In DNA form, the CDR3 reads TGTGCCAGCAGCCCCCAAGGGGTAGGGAAAGGTACGCAGTATTTT. Translation gives CASSPQGVGKGTQYF.